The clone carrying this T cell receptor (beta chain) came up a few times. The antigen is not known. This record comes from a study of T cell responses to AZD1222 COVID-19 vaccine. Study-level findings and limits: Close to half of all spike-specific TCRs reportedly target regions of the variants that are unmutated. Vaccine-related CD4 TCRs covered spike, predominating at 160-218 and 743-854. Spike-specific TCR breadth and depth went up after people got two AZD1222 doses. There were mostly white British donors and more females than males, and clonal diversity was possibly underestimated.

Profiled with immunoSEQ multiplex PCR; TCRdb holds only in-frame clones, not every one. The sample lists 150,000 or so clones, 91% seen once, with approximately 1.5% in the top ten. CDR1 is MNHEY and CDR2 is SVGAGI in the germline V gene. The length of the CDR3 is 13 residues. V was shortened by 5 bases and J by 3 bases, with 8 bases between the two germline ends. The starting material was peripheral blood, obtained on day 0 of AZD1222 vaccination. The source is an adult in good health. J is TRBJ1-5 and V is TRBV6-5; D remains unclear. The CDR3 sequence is CASSTSDNQPQHF. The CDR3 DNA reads TGTGCCAGCAGTACCTCAGACAATCAGCCCCAGCATTTT.